A selection of T cell receptor beta chains follows, all from one sample in a study of PD-L1 blockade in urothelial cancer. The data were produced by immunoSEQ multiplex PCR, yet TCRdb's version contains in-frame clones alone and is incomplete. The sample lists 70,000 to 95,000 clones, 89% occurring once. The sequenced sample was PBMCs, obtained around atezolizumab (anti-PD-L1) treatment. These receptors were taken from a woman at least 80 years old with urothelial cancer. Each CDR3 is given without its conserved first and last residue. A D gene is named only where the DNA matches it firmly. Size is omitted from some rows. Given values are once, few, many or a class for expanded clones.

TRBV21-1	TRBJ2-1	NA	NA	ASSSTTGLAGVPLSYNEQF
TRBV15	TRBJ1-1	NA	NA	ATSARQTNTEAF
TRBV7-2	TRBJ2-7	NA	NA	ASSLASGTYEQY
TRBV7-2	TRBJ2-1	NA	NA	ASSRTIDEQF
TRBV4-2	TRBJ1-4	NA	NA	ASSQAGGTGPEKLF
TRBV30	TRBJ2-7	NA	TRBD2	AWGAGGSSYEQY
TRBV6-6	TRBJ1-2	NA	TRBD1	ASSSDPGTGGGYT
TRBV28	TRBJ1-5	NA	NA	ASILRGFNNQPQH
TRBV5-1	TRBJ1-1	few	NA	ASSLTGGSRGEAF
TRBV6-1	TRBJ2-3	NA	TRBD2	ASSELWSGVSTDTQY
TRBV7-7	TRBJ2-7	NA	TRBD2	ASSLGGTSILEQY
TRBV5-1	TRBJ1-3	NA	NA	ASSSVEAPGNTIY
TRBV19	TRBJ1-5	NA	NA	ASSSKRSGSNQPQH
TRBV28	TRBJ1-1	NA	NA	ASQGHANTEAF
TRBV5-4	TRBJ2-1	NA	TRBD2	ASSTGTSGRNEQF
TRBV12-5	TRBJ1-2	once	NA	ASGRSGRGSNYGYT
TRBV5-1	TRBJ2-3	NA	NA	ASSLARDTQY
TRBV7-9	TRBJ1-2	NA	NA	ASSSETGNYGYT
TRBV7-2	TRBJ2-7	NA	NA	ASSLSTQTTYEQY
TRBV27	TRBJ2-3	NA	NA	ASSPIRQALTSTDTQY
TRBV30	TRBJ1-1	once	TRBD1	AWSPGTALEAF
TRBV5-1	TRBJ2-5	NA	TRBD1	ASGRGQGQETQY
TRBV5-1	TRBJ1-2	NA	NA	ASSLDGVNYGYT
TRBV7-8	TRBJ1-5	NA	NA	ASSLDPGHHSNQPQH
TRBV30	TRBJ1-1	few	TRBD1	AWSRGRDTEAF
TRBV9	TRBJ2-7	once	TRBD2	ASSGSGSMNEQY
TRBV5-1	TRBJ2-3	NA	TRBD2	ASSAGGLAGTDTQY
TRBV5-1	TRBJ1-2	NA	TRBD1	ASSPQRTGGDGYT
TRBV30	TRBJ1-3	NA	TRBD1	AWTSLRTGRPRSSGNTIY
TRBV30	TRBJ2-1	NA	TRBD1	AWRSRTGNPSSYNEQF
TRBV6-5	TRBJ1-2	NA	NA	ASSKHDNYGYT
TRBV7-9	TRBJ1-3	NA	TRBD1	ASSLSGDRFSGNTIY
TRBV25-1	TRBJ2-6	NA	NA	ASNGHGASGANVLT
TRBV28	TRBJ1-5	NA	TRBD1	ASSLPPTRWTGDRQPQH
TRBV5-1	TRBJ1-2	NA	NA	ASRASVTSNYGYT